The clone carrying this T cell receptor (beta chain) was observed a handful of times. The data belong to a study of response to subunit inactivated influenza vaccine. TCRdb redid the calling of the RT-PCR reads with MiXCR, one entry per CDR3 protein. The data show about 540,000 distinct CDR3 sequences, less than 25% seen once. V lost 4 bases, J lost 9 bases, and 13 bases lay in between. Germline assignment: CDR1 SEHNR and CDR2 FQNEAQ (reference sequence). The CDR3 consists of 13 residues. The sample was also reused in another study, on T cells expressing NK-cell markers. Turning to that study: 5'RACE template switching with UMIs generated TCR beta cDNA. HCMV serostatus: most of the eight sequenced donors positive, one negative. The CD3+CD56-NKG2C+ fraction of four donors was likewise dominated by these clonotypes.

The chain links TRBV7-9 to TRBJ2-1, with D possibly TRBD2 on 5 matching bases. The TCR originated in a man aged 45-60 years who received an inactivated influenza vaccine. Specimen: CD4+ T cells sorted from PBMCs, collected approximately 12 days after vaccination. The CDR3, as DNA: TGTGCCAGCAGCTACCCCGCGGGCCGTGAGCAGTTCTTC. Translated: CASSYPAGREQFF.